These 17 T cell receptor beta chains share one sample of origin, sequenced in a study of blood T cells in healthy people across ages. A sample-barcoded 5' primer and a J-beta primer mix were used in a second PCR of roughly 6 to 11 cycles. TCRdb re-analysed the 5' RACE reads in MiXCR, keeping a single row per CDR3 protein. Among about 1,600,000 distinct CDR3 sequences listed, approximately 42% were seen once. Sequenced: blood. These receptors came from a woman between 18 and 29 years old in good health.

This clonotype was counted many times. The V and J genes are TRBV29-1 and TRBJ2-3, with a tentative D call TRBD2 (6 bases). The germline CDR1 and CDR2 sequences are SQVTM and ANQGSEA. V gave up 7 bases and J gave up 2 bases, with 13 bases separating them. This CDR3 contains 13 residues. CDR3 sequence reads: CSGSGLLTDTQYF. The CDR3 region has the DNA TGCAGCGGATCGGGACTTCTCACAGATACGCAGTATTTT.

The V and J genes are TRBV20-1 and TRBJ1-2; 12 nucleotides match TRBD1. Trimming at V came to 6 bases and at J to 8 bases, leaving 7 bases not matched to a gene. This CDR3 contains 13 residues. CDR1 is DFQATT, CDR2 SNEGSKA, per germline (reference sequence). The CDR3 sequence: CSARAGTGGGYTF. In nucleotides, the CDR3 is TGCAGTGCCCGAGCCGGGACAGGGGGCGGCTACACCTTC.

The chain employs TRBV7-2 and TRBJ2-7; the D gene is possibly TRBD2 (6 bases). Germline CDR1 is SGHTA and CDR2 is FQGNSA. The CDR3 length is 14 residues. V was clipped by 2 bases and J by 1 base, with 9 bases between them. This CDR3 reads CASSLWRDSYEQYF. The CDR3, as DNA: TGTGCCAGCAGCTTATGGCGGGATTCCTACGAGCAGTACTTC.

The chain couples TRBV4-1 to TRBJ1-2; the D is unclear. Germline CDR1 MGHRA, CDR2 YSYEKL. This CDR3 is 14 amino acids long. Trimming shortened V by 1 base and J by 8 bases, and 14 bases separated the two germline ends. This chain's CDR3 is CASSQVVGGGGYTF. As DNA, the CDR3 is TGCGCCAGCAGCCAAGTCGTAGGCGGTGGCGGCTACACCTTC.

CDR3: CASSLLSLAGAAHNEQFF. CDR3 bases: TGTGCCAGCAGTTTATTGTCACTAGCGGGTGCGGCCCACAATGAGCAGTTCTTC. The rearrangement joins TRBV28 to TRBJ2-1, with 9 bases identical to TRBD2. V was clipped by 1 base and J by 5 bases; unmatched bases: 12. Germline assignment: CDR1 MDHEN and CDR2 SYDVKM. The CDR3 contains 18 residues.

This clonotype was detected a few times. CDR3 protein: CATSARTGDGYTF. The CDR3 nucleotides read TGTGCCACCAGTGCGCGAACAGGGGATGGCTACACCTTC. The gene calls are TRBV24-1 and TRBJ1-2; 7 bases are a match to TRBD1. Unmatched junction bases numbered 5, after V lost 5 bases and J lost 6 bases. CDR3 size: 13 residues. CDR1 and CDR2 (germline): KGHDR, SFDVKD.

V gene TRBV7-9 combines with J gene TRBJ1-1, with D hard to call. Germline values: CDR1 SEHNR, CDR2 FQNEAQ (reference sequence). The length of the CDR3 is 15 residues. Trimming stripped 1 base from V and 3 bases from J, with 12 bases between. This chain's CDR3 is CASSLVWEMDTEAFF. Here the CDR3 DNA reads TGTGCCAGCAGCTTAGTTTGGGAGATGGACACTGAAGCTTTCTTT.

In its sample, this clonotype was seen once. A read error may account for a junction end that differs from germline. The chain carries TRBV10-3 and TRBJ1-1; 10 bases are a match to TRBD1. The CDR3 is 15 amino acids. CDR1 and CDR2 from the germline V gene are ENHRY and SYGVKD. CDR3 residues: CAVRAPGQGYTEAFF. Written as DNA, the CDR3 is TGTGCCGTCAGGGCCCCGGGACAGGGGTACACTGAAGCTTTCTTT.

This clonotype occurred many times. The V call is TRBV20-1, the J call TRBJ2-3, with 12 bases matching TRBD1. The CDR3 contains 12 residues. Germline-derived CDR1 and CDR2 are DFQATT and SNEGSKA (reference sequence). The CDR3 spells CRGTGGADTQYF. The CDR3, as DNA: TGCAGGGGGACAGGGGGCGCAGATACGCAGTATTTT.

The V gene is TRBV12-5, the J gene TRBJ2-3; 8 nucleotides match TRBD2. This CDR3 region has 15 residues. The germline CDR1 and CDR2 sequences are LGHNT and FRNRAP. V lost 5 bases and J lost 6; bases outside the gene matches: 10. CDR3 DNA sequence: TGTGCTAGTGGTACTATCTCGGGAGGGAGCGATACGCAGTATTTT. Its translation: CASGTISGGSDTQYF. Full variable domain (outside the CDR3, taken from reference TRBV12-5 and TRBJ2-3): DARVTQTPRHKVTEMGQEVTMRCQPILGHNTVFWYRQTMMQGLELLAYFRNRAPLDDSGMPKDRFSAEMPDATLATLKIQPSEPRDSAVYFCASGTISGGSDTQYFGPGTRLTVL.

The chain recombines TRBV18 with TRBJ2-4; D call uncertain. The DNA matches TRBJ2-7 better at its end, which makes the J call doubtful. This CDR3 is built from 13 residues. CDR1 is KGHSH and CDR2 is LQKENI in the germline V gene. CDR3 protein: CASSPSPTYEQYF. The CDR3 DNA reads TGTGCCAGCTCACCAAGTCCGACCTACGAGCAGTACTTC.

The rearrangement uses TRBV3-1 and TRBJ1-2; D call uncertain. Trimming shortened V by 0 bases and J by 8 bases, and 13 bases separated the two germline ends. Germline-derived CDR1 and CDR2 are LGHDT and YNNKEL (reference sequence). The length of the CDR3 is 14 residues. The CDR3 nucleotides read TGTGCCAGCAGCCAAGAAGCGGGGTCATACGGCTACACCTTC. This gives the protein CASSQEAGSYGYTF.

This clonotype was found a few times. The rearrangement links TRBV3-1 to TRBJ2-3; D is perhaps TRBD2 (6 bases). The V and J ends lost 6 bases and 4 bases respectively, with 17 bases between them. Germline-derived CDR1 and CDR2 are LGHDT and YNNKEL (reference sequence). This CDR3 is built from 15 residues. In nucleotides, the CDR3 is TGTGCCAGCAGTAAGGAGGGCTTGGGAGCAGATACGCAGTATTTT. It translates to CASSKEGLGADTQYF.

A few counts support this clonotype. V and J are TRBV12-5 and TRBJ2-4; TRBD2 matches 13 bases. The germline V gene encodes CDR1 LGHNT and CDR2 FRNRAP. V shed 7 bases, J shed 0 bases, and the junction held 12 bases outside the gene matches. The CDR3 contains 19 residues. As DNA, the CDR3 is TGTGCTAGTGCCATAACCGGGACTAGCGGGACGCTAGCCAAAAACATTCAGTACTTC. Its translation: CASAITGTSGTLAKNIQYF. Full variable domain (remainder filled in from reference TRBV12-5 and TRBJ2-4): DARVTQTPRHKVTEMGQEVTMRCQPILGHNTVFWYRQTMMQGLELLAYFRNRAPLDDSGMPKDRFSAEMPDATLATLKIQPSEPRDSAVYFCASAITGTSGTLAKNIQYFGAGTRLSVL.

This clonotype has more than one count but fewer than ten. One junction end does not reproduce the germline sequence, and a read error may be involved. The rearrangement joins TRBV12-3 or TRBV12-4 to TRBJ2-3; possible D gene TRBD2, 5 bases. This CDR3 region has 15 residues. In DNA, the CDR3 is TGTGCCAGCAGTTTTGGAACAGTGAGGGCAGATATGCAGTATTTT. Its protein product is CASSFGTVRADMQYF.

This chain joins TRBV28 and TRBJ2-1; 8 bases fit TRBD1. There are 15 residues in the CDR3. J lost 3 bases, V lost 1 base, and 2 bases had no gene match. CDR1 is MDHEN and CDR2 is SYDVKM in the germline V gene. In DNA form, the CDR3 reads TGTGCCAGCAGTTTATCGACAGGGGTCTACAATGAGCAGTTCTTC. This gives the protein CASSLSTGVYNEQFF. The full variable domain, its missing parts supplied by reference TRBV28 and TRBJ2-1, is DVKVTQSSRYLVKRTGEKVFLECVQDMDHENMFWYRQDPGLGLRLIYFSYDVKMKEKGDIPEGYSVSREKKERFSLILESASTNQTSMYLCASSLSTGVYNEQFFGPGTRLTVL.

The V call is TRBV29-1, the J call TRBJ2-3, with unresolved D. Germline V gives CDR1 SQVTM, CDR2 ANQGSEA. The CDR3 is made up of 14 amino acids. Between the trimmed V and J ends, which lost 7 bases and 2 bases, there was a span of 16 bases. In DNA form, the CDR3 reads TGCAGCGCCGAAACTGACGGTCCCACAGATACGCAGTATTTT. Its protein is CSAETDGPTDTQYF.